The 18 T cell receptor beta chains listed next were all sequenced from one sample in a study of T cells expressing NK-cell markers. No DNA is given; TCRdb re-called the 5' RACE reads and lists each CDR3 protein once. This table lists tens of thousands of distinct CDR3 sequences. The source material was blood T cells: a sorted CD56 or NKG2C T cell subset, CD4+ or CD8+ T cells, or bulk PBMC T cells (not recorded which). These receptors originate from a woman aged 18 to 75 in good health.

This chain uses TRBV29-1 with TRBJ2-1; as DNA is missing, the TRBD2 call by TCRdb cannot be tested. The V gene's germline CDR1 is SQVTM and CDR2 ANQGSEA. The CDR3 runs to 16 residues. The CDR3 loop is CSVEAPLTGGSNEQFF.

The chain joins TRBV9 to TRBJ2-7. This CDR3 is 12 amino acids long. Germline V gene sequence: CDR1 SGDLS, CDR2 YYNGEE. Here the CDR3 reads CASSLDKNEQYF.

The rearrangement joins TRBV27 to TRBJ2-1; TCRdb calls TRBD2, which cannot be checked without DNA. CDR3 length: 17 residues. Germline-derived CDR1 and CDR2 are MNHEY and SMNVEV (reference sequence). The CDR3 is CASSAEVQSRQDNEQFF.

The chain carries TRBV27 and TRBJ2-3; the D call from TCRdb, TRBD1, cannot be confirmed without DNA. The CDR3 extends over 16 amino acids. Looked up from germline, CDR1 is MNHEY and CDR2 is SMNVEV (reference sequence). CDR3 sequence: CASRFWDRGLGDTQYF.

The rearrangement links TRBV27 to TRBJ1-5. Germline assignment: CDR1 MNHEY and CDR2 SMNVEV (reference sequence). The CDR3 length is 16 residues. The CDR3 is CASSLAWPGRDQPQHF.

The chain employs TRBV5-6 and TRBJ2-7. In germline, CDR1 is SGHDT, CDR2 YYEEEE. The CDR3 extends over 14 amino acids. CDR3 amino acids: CASSLVRSDYEQYF. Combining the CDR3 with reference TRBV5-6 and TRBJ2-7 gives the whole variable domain DAGVTQSPTHLIKTRGQQVTLRCSPKSGHDTVSWYQQALGQGPQFIFQYYEEEERQRGNFPDRFSGHQFPNYSSELNVNALLLGDSALYLCASSLVRSDYEQYFGPGTRLTVT.

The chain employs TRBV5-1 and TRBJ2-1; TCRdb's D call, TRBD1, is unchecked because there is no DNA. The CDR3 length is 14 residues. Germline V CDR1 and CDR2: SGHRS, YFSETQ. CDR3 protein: CASSLVGPYNEQFF.

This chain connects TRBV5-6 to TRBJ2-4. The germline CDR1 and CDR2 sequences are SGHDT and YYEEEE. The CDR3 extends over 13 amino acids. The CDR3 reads CASSLIAKNIQYF.

The CDR3 reads CSASWDYGAQYF. The chain recombines TRBV20-1 with TRBJ2-5; TCRdb calls TRBD2, which cannot be checked without DNA. The CDR3 totals 12 residues. Germline CDR1 is DFQATT and CDR2 is SNEGSKA (reference sequence).

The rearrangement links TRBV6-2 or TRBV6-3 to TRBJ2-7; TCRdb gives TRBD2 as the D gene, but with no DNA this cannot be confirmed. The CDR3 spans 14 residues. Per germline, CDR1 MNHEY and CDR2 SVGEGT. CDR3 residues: CASLPGTNLYEQYF.

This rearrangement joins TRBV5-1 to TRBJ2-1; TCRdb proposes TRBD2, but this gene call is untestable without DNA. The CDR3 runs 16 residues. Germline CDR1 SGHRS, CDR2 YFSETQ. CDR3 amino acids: CASSINLAGPYNEQFF. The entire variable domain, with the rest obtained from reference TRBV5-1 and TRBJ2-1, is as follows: KAGVTQTPRYLIKTRGQQVTLSCSPISGHRSVSWYQQTPGQGLQFLFEYFSETQRNKGNFPGRFSGRQFSNSRSEMNVSTLELGDSALYLCASSINLAGPYNEQFFGPGTRLTVL.

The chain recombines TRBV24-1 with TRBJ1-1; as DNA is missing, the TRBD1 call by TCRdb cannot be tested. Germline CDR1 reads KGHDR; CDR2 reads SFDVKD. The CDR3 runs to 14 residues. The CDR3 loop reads CATSDEGASTEAFF.

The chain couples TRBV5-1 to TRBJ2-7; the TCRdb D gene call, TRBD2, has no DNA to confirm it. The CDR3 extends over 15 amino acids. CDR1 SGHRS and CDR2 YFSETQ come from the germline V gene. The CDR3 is CASSPQRESSYEQYF.

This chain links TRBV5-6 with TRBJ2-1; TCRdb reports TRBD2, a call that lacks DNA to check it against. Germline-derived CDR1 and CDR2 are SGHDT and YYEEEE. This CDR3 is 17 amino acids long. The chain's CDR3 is CASSLPKLAGGPGEQFF.

CDR3 protein: CASSQVGQGKNTEAFF. The chain employs TRBV4-1 and TRBJ1-1; TCRdb reports TRBD1, a call that lacks DNA to check it against. Germline lookup yields CDR1 MGHRA and CDR2 YSYEKL. The CDR3 has 16 amino acids.

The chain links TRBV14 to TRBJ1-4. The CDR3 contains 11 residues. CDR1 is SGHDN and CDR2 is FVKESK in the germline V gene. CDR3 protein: CASSQEEKLFF. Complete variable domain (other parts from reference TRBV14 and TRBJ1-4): EAGVTQFPSHSVIEKGQTVTLRCDPISGHDNLYWYRRVMGKEIKFLLHFVKESKQDESGMPNNRFLAERTGGTYSTLKVQPAELEDSGVYFCASSQEEKLFFGSGTQLSVL.

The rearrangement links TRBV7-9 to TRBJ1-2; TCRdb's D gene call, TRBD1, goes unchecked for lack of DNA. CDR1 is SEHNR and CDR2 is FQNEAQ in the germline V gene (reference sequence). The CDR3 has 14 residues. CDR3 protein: CASSQPGQGGGYTF.

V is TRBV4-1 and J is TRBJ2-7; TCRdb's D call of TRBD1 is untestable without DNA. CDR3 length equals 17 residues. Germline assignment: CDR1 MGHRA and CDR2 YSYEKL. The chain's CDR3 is CASSQERGRLLPYEQYF.